This T cell receptor (beta chain) stems from a study of blood T cells in healthy people across ages. A few counts support this clonotype. Relative to the germline gene, one junction end is altered; a read error may explain this. The germline V gene encodes CDR1 SGHDT and CDR2 YYEEEE. The CDR3 is 16 amino acids. Sample-barcoded 5' priming and a J-beta primer mix drove a second PCR of roughly 6 to 12 cycles. Via MiXCR, TCRdb re-called the 5' RACE reads, giving one row per CDR3 protein. The repertoire consists of about 800,000 distinct CDR3 sequences, with approximately 25% occurring once and the leading ten covering more than 3%. Another study also made use of these data, one on T cells of mothers and their children. That source adds: In this cohort, donors were a few healthy Caucasian mothers plus their six children.

The sequenced material came from blood. The rearrangement joins TRBV5-6 to TRBJ2-2; 10 bases match TRBD2. The clonotype was recovered from a boy aged 5-17 years in good health. The CDR3 DNA reads as TGTGCCAGCAGCTCACTAGCGGGGTCGAACACCTGGGAGCTGTTTTTT. It specifies CASSSLAGSNTWELFF.